The 18 T cell receptor beta chains given below trace back to one sample, sequenced in a study of vaccination and CD4 T cells after COVID-19. Treatment described: approximately 9-day PBMC culture with coronavirus spike peptide pools or control peptides (ViraFEST assay). Their antigen targets remain unknown. At the Johns Hopkins FTIC core, DNA taken from cultured CD4+ T cells was sequenced by way of the Oncomine TCR Beta short-read assay. From the PCR reads, TCRdb called clonotypes with MiXCR, one entry per CDR3 protein. The data contain 10,000 to 15,000 distinct CDR3 sequences, around 75% of them singletons. Sequencing used CD4+ T cells from blood, cultured in vitro. Receptors were obtained from a human donor who had recovered from COVID-19.

This clonotype was observed a few times. The rearrangement joins TRBV20-1 to TRBJ2-5; the D gene is possibly TRBD1 (6 bases). Per the germline V gene, CDR1 is DFQATT and CDR2 is SNEGSKA (reference sequence). The CDR3 spans 14 residues. Trimming removed 0 bases at V and 2 bases at J, with 10 bases between. For the CDR3, the DNA is TGCAGTGCTAGAGACGGAAGGGGGCAAGAGACCCAGTACTTC. It is translated as CSARDGRGQETQYF.

The V and J genes are TRBV24-1 and TRBJ2-3; the match to TRBD2 covers 8 bases. CDR3 length: 15 amino acids. CDR1 is KGHDR and CDR2 is SFDVKD in the germline V gene. Unmatched junction bases numbered 5, after V lost 7 bases and J lost 0 bases. The CDR3 loop reads CATSLAGPSTDTQYF. CDR3 DNA sequence: TGTGCCACCAGCTTAGCGGGACCTAGCACAGATACGCAGTATTTT.

This clonotype occurred once. The chain couples TRBV7-2 to TRBJ1-2; 11 bases fit TRBD1. CDR1 is SGHTA, CDR2 FQGNSA, per germline. The CDR3 runs 16 residues. With 1 base clipped from V and 7 bases from J, the junction kept 8 bases outside the gene matches. CDR3 amino acids: CASSLGGQGATGGYTF. CDR3 DNA: TGTGCCAGCAGCTTAGGTGGACAGGGGGCTACGGGTGGCTACACCTTC.

V gene TRBV5-4 combines with J gene TRBJ1-2, with 7 bases aligning to TRBD1. V dropped 0 bases and J dropped 6; count of bases not matched to a gene: 2. This CDR3 is 13 amino acids long. Per the germline V gene, CDR1 is SGHNT and CDR2 is YYREEE (reference sequence). The CDR3 nucleotides read TGTGCCAGCAGCTTGGGTGGGACAGATGGCTACACCTTC. This encodes CASSLGGTDGYTF.

The V call is TRBV29-1, the J call TRBJ2-7, with D perhaps being TRBD1 or TRBD2 (5 bases each). The CDR3 has 13 amino acids. In germline, CDR1 is SQVTM, CDR2 ANQGSEA. Trimming left V 5 bases short and J 0 bases short, with 11 bases between. The CDR3 here is CSVRGQPSYEQYF. In nucleotides, the CDR3 is TGCAGCGTTCGGGGCCAACCCTCCTACGAGCAGTACTTC.

The rearrangement links TRBV2 to TRBJ1-6, with no clear D. V dropped 8 bases and J dropped 7 bases, with 12 bases sitting between them. Germline CDR1 reads SNHLY; CDR2 reads FYNNEI. This CDR3 has 13 residues. The CDR3: CASGYSPNSPLHF. In nucleotides, the CDR3 is TGTGCCAGCGGGTACAGCCCGAATTCACCCCTCCACTTT.

V is TRBV20-1 and J is TRBJ1-2; maybe TRBD1 (5 bases). The V end lost 1 base, the J end lost 1 base, and 19 bases lay between the germline ends. There are 17 residues in the CDR3. Germline V lookup: CDR1 DFQATT, CDR2 SNEGSKA (reference sequence). The CDR3 nucleotides are TGCAGTGCTAGAGCGGGGGGAGGGAATTCCTTTAACTATGGCTACACCTTC. This sequence encodes CSARAGGGNSFNYGYTF.

CDR3 protein: CASSPGGRAGQETQYF. Here the CDR3 DNA reads TGTGCCAGCAGCCCCGGAGGTAGGGCGGGACAAGAGACCCAGTACTTC. This rearrangement joins TRBV7-2 to TRBJ2-5; possible D gene TRBD2, 6 bases. The CDR3 is made up of 16 amino acids. The germline V and J ends were trimmed by 5 bases and 2 bases, with 18 bases remaining between them. In germline, CDR1 is SGHTA, CDR2 FQGNSA.

The chain carries TRBV20-1 and TRBJ2-3; no reliable D call. The CDR3 is 12 residues long. Germline V CDR1 and CDR2: DFQATT, SNEGSKA (reference sequence). V shed 5 bases and J shed 1 base, with 7 bases lying between them. The chain's CDR3 is CSAWQGTDTQYF. The CDR3 nucleotides read TGCAGTGCTTGGCAGGGCACAGATACGCAGTATTTT.

The genes are TRBV6-2 or TRBV6-3 and TRBJ2-1; D gene ambiguous. Trimming took off 6 bases at V and 8 bases at J, with 8 bases between the two ends. Germline V gene sequence: CDR1 MNHEY, CDR2 SVGEGT. This CDR3 has 11 residues. The CDR3: CASRRQDEQFF. The DNA for the CDR3 is TGTGCCAGCAGGCGTCAGGATGAGCAGTTCTTC.

CDR3 protein: CASSAGTGQSTGELFF. As DNA, the CDR3 is TGTGCCAGCAGCGCCGGGACTGGGCAGAGCACCGGGGAGCTGTTTTTT. The chain couples TRBV6-1 to TRBJ2-2; D is perhaps TRBD2 (6 bases). V gave up 6 bases and J gave up 4 bases, with 18 bases separating them. The CDR3 loop spans 16 amino acids. Per the germline V gene, CDR1 is MNHNS and CDR2 is SASEGT.

The genes are TRBV5-1 and TRBJ1-5, with a possible D match to TRBD1 (6 bases). CDR1 and CDR2 from the germline V gene are SGHRS and YFSETQ. This CDR3 is 15 amino acids long. V was trimmed by 1 base and J by 8 bases, leaving 16 bases between them. CDR3 residues: CASSLWGPEGEPQHF. The CDR3 DNA follows: TGCGCCAGCAGCTTGTGGGGGCCCGAAGGTGAGCCCCAGCATTTT.

The chain employs TRBV7-2 and TRBJ2-2; D uncertain. Trimming stripped 1 base from V and 2 bases from J, with 5 bases between. CDR1 and CDR2 (germline): SGHTA, FQGNSA. The CDR3 has 14 amino acids. The CDR3 DNA sequence: TGTGCCAGCAGCTTAGGGAGTAACACCGGGGAGCTGTTTTTT. This sequence encodes CASSLGSNTGELFF.

The sample holds one count of this clonotype. The chain uses TRBV10-3 and TRBJ1-2; TRBD1 matches at 8 bases. With V trimmed by 2 bases and J by 3 bases, 2 bases remained unmatched. This CDR3 spans 14 amino acids. Looked up from germline, CDR1 is ENHRY and CDR2 is SYGVKD. CDR3 in amino acids: CAISEPGQDYGYTF. Here the CDR3 DNA reads TGTGCCATCAGTGAGCCGGGACAGGACTATGGCTACACCTTC.

CDR3 bases: TGTGCCTGGAGTGCCGGACAGGCCCGCTTCGGCTATGGCTACACCTTC. The encoded protein is CAWSAGQARFGYGYTF. The chain has TRBV30 and TRBJ1-2; TRBD1 aligns across 7 bases. CDR3 size: 16 residues. V shed 1 base, J shed 4 bases, and the junction held 12 bases outside the gene matches. Germline loops: CDR1 GTSNPN, CDR2 SVGIG (reference sequence).

This clonotype was observed a handful of times. The chain links TRBV15 to TRBJ2-3, with D perhaps being TRBD1 or TRBD2 (6 bases each). The germline V gene encodes CDR1 LNHNV and CDR2 YYDKDF (reference sequence). The CDR3 spans 16 residues. Trimming took 0 bases from V and 6 from J, leaving 16 bases between them. CDR3 protein: CATSREGWGAKDTQYF. CDR3 nucleotides: TGTGCCACCAGCAGAGAAGGATGGGGGGCGAAGGATACGCAGTATTTT.

The J gene is TRBJ2-1, the V gene TRBV24-1; no firm D call. The CDR3 sequence is 15 residues long. V lost 5 bases and J 0 bases, leaving 10 bases between the germline ends. Looked up from germline, CDR1 is KGHDR and CDR2 is SFDVKD. The CDR3 DNA reads TGTGCCACCAGTGGACTCCCGAGCTCCTACAATGAGCAGTTCTTC. Its protein product is CATSGLPSSYNEQFF.

The chain joins TRBV6-2 or TRBV6-3 to TRBJ2-5; D is unresolved. This CDR3 is built from 17 residues. CDR1 and CDR2 (germline): MNHEY, SVGEGT. Trimming took 2 bases from V and 5 from J, leaving 21 bases between them. DNA of the CDR3: TGTGCCAGCAGTTACCGCCCCACAAGGAAGGTGAGGGAGACCCAGTACTTC. Translated, it gives CASSYRPTRKVRETQYF.